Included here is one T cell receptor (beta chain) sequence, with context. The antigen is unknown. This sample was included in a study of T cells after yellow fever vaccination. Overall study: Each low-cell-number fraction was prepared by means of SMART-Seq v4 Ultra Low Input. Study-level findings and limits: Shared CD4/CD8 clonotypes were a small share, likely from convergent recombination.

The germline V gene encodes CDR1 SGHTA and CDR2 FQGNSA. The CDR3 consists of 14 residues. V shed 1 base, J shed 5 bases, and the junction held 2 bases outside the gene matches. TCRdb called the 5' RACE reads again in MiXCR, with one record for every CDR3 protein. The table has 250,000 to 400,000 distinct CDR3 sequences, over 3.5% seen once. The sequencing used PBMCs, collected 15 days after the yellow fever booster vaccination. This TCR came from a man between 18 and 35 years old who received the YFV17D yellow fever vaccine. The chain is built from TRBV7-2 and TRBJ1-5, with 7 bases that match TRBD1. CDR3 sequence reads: CASSLEQGHQPQHF. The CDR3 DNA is TGTGCCAGCAGCTTAGAACAGGGGCATCAGCCCCAGCATTTT.